A single sample is the source of the 6 T cell receptor beta chains below, sequenced in a study of shared clonotypes between healthy human individuals. Clones were read by immunoSEQ multiplex PCR, and TCRdb kept only the in-frame ones, dropping some. Found here are around 2.5 million clones, 80% to 95% of them singletons; the top ten hold 0.35% to 0.45%. The sequenced sample consisted of naive CD4+ T cells from PBMCs. Subset noted: CD45RA+ positively selected. The receptors derive from a man between 18 and 35 years old in good health. Some clones in this sample may be carry-over from other donors' samples.

The chain is built from TRBV5-1 and TRBJ2-6; 8 bases are shared with TRBD1. Germline assignment: CDR1 SGHRS and CDR2 YFSETQ. CDR3 length equals 17 residues. V shed 5 bases and J 2 bases; nucleotides not matched to a gene: 9. CDR3 coding DNA: TGCGCCAGCAGTTATAGCGCAGGGGGCGCTGGGGCCAACGTCCTGACTTTC. Amino acids: CASSYSAGGAGANVLTF.

V gene TRBV30 combines with J gene TRBJ2-1; TRBD2 matches at 13 bases. V was clipped by 3 bases and J by 7 bases; unmatched bases: 6. Per the germline V gene, CDR1 is GTSNPN and CDR2 is SVGIG (reference sequence). This CDR3 contains 15 residues. The CDR3 DNA follows: TGTGCCTGGAGGGAGGGGACTAGCGGGATTAATGAGCAGTTCTTC. This sequence encodes CAWREGTSGINEQFF.

The V and J genes are TRBV11-2 and TRBJ1-4; 7 bases line up with TRBD1. The CDR3 is 17 residues long. Losses at the gene ends were 3 bases for V and 3 bases for J; bases not matched to a gene: 10. Germline assignment: CDR1 SGHAT and CDR2 FQNNGV. CDR3 coding DNA: TGTGCCAGCAGCTTGGATCGGGGGGGGACAGCTAATGAAAAACTGTTTTTT. Protein: CASSLDRGGTANEKLFF.

The genes are TRBV4-2 and TRBJ2-1; TRBD2 might be the D (5 bases). The ends were cut back, 3 bases at V and 4 bases at J, with 10 bases in the middle. There are 14 residues in the CDR3. Germline V gene lookup returns CDR1 LGHNA and CDR2 YNFKEQ. Written as DNA, the CDR3 is TGTGCCAGCAGCCACAGCCGGGGATACAATGAGCAGTTCTTC. Translating it yields CASSHSRGYNEQFF.

The rearrangement links TRBV13 to TRBJ1-3; 10 nucleotides line up with TRBD1. Germline values: CDR1 PRHDT, CDR2 FYEKMQ (reference sequence). The V gene end was trimmed by 5 bases and the J gene end by 4 bases; junction bases not matched to a gene: 5. The CDR3 is 15 amino acids. The CDR3 sequence is CASSPGTGAGNTIYF. The CDR3 bases are TGTGCCAGCAGCCCAGGGACAGGGGCAGGAAACACCATATATTTT. The whole variable domain, remainder taken from reference TRBV13 and TRBJ1-3, is AAGVIQSPRHLIKEKRETATLKCYPIPRHDTVYWYQQGPGQDPQFLISFYEKMQSDKGSIPDRFSAQQFSDYHSELNMSSLELGDSALYFCASSPGTGAGNTIYFGEGSWLTVV.

About this clone: The sample holds other DNA sequences that translate to the same CDR3. The rearrangement uses TRBV19 and TRBJ1-2; 9 positions match TRBD1. The CDR3 loop spans 15 amino acids. With 3 bases clipped from V and 5 bases from J, the junction kept 7 bases outside the gene matches. The V gene's germline CDR1 is LNHDA and CDR2 SQIVND (reference sequence). Written as DNA, the CDR3 is TGTGCCAGTAGTATCCGGACAGGGGCTGGATATGGCTACACCTTC. Protein product: CASSIRTGAGYGYTF.